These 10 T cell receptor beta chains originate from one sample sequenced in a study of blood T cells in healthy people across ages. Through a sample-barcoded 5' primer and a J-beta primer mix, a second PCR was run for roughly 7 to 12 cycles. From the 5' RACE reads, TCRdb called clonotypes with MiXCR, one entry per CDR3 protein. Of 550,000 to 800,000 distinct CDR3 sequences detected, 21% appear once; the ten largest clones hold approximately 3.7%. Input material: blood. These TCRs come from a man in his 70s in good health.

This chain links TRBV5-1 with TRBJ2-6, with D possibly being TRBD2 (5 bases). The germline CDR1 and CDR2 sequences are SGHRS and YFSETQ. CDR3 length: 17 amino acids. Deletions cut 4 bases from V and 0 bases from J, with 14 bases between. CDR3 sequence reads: CASSDEGGFSGANVLTF. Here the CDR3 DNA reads TGCGCCAGCAGCGACGAGGGCGGCTTCTCTGGGGCCAACGTCCTGACTTTC. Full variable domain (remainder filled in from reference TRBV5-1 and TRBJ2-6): KAGVTQTPRYLIKTRGQQVTLSCSPISGHRSVSWYQQTPGQGLQFLFEYFSETQRNKGNFPGRFSGRQFSNSRSEMNVSTLELGDSALYLCASSDEGGFSGANVLTFGAGSRLTVL.

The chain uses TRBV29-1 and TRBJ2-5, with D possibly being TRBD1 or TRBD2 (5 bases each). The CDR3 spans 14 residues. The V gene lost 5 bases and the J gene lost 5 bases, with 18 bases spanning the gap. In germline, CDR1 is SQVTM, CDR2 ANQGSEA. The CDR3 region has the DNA TGCAGCGTTTCGAGTTTGGGGGTGGGGGAGACCCAGTACTTC. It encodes CSVSSLGVGETQYF. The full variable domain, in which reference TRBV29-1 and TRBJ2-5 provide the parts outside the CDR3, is SAVISQKPSRDICQRGTSLTIQCQVDSQVTMMFWYRQQPGQSLTLIATANQGSEATYESGFVIDKFPISRPNLTFSTLTVSNMSPEDSSIYLCSVSSLGVGETQYFGPGTRLLVL.

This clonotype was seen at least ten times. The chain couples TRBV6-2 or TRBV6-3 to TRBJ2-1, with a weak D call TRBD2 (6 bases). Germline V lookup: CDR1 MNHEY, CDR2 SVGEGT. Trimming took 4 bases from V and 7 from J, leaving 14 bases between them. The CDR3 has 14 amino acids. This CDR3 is CASSLGLASNEQFF. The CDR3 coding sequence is TGTGCCAGCAGTTTAGGGCTAGCGAGTAATGAGCAGTTCTTC.

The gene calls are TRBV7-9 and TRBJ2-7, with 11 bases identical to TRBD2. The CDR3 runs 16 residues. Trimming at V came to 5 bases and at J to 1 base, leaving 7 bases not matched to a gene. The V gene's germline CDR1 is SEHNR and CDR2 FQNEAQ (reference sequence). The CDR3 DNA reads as TGTGCCAGCAGCATTCCACTAGCGGGAGAATCCTACGAGCAGTACTTC. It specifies CASSIPLAGESYEQYF.

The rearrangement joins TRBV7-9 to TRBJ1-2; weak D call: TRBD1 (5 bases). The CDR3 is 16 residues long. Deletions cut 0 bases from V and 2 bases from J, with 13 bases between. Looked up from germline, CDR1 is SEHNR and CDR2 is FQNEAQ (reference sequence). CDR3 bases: TGTGCCAGCAGCTTAGCCCGGTCGACAGCCAACTATGGCTACACCTTC. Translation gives CASSLARSTANYGYTF.

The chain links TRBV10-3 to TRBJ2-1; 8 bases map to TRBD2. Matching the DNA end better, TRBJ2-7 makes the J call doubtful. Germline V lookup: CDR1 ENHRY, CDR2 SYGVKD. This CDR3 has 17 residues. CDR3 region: CAITGSLAGQTSYEQYF. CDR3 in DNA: TGTGCCATCACTGGGAGTCTAGCGGGCCAAACCTCCTACGAGCAGTACTTC.

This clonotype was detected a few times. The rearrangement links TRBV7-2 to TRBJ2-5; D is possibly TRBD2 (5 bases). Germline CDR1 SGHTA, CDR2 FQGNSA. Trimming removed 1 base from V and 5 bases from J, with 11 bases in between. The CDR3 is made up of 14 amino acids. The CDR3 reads CASSLGRLSETQYF. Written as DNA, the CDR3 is TGTGCCAGCAGCTTAGGTAGACTATCGGAGACCCAGTACTTC.

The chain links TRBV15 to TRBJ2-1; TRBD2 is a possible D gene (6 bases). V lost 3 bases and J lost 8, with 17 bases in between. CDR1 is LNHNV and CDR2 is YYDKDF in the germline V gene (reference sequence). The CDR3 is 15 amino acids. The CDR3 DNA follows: TGTGCCACCAGCAGTTCCCAACTAGCAATTCATGAGCAGTTCTTC. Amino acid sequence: CATSSSQLAIHEQFF.

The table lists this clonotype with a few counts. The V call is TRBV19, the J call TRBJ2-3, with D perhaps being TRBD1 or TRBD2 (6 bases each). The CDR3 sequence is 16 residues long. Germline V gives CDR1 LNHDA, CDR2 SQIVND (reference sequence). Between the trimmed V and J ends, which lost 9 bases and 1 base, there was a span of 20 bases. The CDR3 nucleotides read TGTGCCAGCCGACTATCCGGGGGCGCCGGCACAGATACGCAGTATTTT. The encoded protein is CASRLSGGAGTDTQYF.

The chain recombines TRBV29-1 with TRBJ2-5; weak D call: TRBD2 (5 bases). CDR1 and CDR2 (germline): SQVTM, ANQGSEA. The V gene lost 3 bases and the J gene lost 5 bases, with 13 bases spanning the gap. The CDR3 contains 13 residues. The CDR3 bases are TGCAGCGTTGATGAGGCTAGCAGGGAGACCCAGTACTTC. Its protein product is CSVDEASRETQYF.